The 25 T cell receptor beta chains below all came from one sample that was sequenced in a study of blood T cell repertoires in COVID-19. Sequencing used immunoSEQ multiplex PCR; TCRdb keeps in-frame clones, though not all of them. The sample yields around 420,000 clones, approximately 91% seen once. The sequencing input was PBMCs or T cells enriched from blood (not recorded which). The receptors here all came from a woman aged 35 to 49 with acute COVID-19.

This sequence joins TRBV18 and TRBJ2-3; weak D call: TRBD1 (5 bases). The germline V gene has CDR1 KGHSH and CDR2 LQKENI. CDR3 length: 12 residues. V lost 6 bases to trimming and J lost 6 bases, with 10 bases between them. CDR3 nucleotide sequence: TGTGCCAGCTCGCAGGGATCGGATACGCAGTATTTT. Translation gives CASSQGSDTQYF.

The chain employs TRBV3-1 (or the pseudogene TRBV3-2) and TRBJ2-3, with a weak D call TRBD1 (5 bases). V lost 1 base to trimming and J lost 3 bases, with 14 bases between them. The CDR3 runs to 16 residues. CDR1 is LGHDT, CDR2 YNNKEL, per germline (reference sequence). The chain's CDR3 is CASSQARPGFTDTQYF. The CDR3 DNA reads as TGTGCCAGCAGCCAAGCACGCCCAGGGTTTACAGATACGCAGTATTTT.

The rearrangement links TRBV27 to TRBJ1-1; D perhaps matches TRBD1 (6 bases). V lost 4 bases to trimming and J lost 4 bases, with 22 bases between them. Germline CDR1 and CDR2: MNHEY and SMNVEV (reference sequence). This CDR3 has 17 amino acids. The chain's CDR3 is CASSSGWGYRVGTEAFF. CDR3 in DNA: TGTGCCAGCAGTTCGGGGTGGGGTTACAGGGTTGGCACTGAAGCTTTCTTT.

This chain uses TRBV12-3 or TRBV12-4 with TRBJ1-1, with D possibly being TRBD1 (5 bases). Trimming took 3 bases from V and 10 from J, leaving 9 bases between them. CDR3 length: 11 amino acids. For the CDR3, the DNA is TGTGCCAGCAGTTTGTCCAGGGCAGCTTTCTTT. It is translated as CASSLSRAAFF.

The chain recombines TRBV30 with TRBJ1-1; D remains unclear. Germline assignment: CDR1 GTSNPN and CDR2 SVGIG (reference sequence). The CDR3 covers 12 residues. Trimming removed 1 base from V and 4 bases from J, with 7 bases in between. CDR3 nucleotides: TGTGCCTGGAGTGAGGCGGGCACTGAAGCTTTCTTT. This encodes CAWSEAGTEAFF.

The V call is TRBV5-1, the J call TRBJ1-2; 9 bases are shared with TRBD1. The CDR3 loop spans 15 amino acids. The V gene's germline CDR1 is SGHRS and CDR2 YFSETQ. V dropped 3 bases and J dropped 3; count of bases not matched to a gene: 6. The chain's CDR3 is CASSSTGGIDYGYTF. The CDR3 DNA follows: TGCGCCAGCAGCTCCACAGGGGGCATCGACTATGGCTACACCTTC.

The rearrangement links TRBV2 to TRBJ2-5; 10 nucleotides align to TRBD1. V dropped 7 bases and J dropped 5; count of bases not matched to a gene: 7. The CDR3 runs 14 residues. CDR1 SNHLY and CDR2 FYNNEI come from the germline V gene. The CDR3 DNA reads as TGTGCCAGCAAGCAGACAGGGGGCCGGGAGACCCAGTACTTC. This encodes CASKQTGGRETQYF.

This chain connects TRBV10-3 to TRBJ1-2; 10 bases agree with TRBD1. From germline, CDR1 is ENHRY and CDR2 SYGVKD. With 6 bases clipped from V and 1 base from J, the junction kept 11 bases outside the gene matches. The length of the CDR3 is 17 residues. The CDR3 loop is CAISAKSGQGGNYGYTF. The CDR3, as DNA: TGTGCCATCAGCGCGAAGTCCGGACAGGGGGGTAACTATGGCTACACCTTC.

V is TRBV12-3 or TRBV12-4 and J is TRBJ2-2, with unresolved D. This CDR3 is built from 13 residues. Trimming removed 3 bases at V and 7 bases at J, with 9 bases between. In DNA, the CDR3 is TGTGCCAGCAGTTTTCGGTCCGGCGGGGAGCTGTTTTTT. It yields the protein CASSFRSGGELFF.

The genes are TRBV3-1 (or the pseudogene TRBV3-2) and TRBJ2-7; TRBD2 matches 11 bases. Germline values: CDR1 LGHDT, CDR2 YNNKEL (reference sequence). Trimming at V came to 2 bases and at J to 3 bases, leaving 0 bases not matched to a gene. The CDR3 spans 14 residues. The CDR3: CASSQTSGGYEQYF. The CDR3 DNA reads as TGTGCCAGCAGCCAAACTAGCGGGGGCTACGAGCAGTACTTC.

The chain recombines TRBV5-1 with TRBJ1-4; D ambiguous. V was trimmed by 4 bases and J by 5 bases, leaving 12 bases between them. This CDR3 has 14 residues. Germline V gene sequence: CDR1 SGHRS, CDR2 YFSETQ. The CDR3 protein is CASSPPGGNEKLFF. CDR3 nucleotides: TGCGCCAGCAGCCCCCCCGGAGGAAATGAAAAACTGTTTTTT.

This clone was observed a single time. CDR3 loop: CASSLPLAGQNTGELFF. CDR3 nucleotide sequence: TGCGCCAGCAGCCTACCCCTAGCGGGACAGAACACCGGGGAGCTGTTTTTT. The gene calls are TRBV4-1 and TRBJ2-2, with TRBD2 matching over 9 bases. The ends lost 4 bases at V and 1 base at J; junction bases unmatched: 7. CDR3 length equals 17 residues. The germline CDR1 and CDR2 sequences are MGHRA and YSYEKL.

This clone was seen only once. The rearrangement links TRBV7-6 to TRBJ1-4; D gene ambiguous. CDR3 length equals 13 residues. The V gene lost 4 bases and the J gene lost 5 bases, with 8 bases spanning the gap. Germline CDR1 and CDR2: SGHVS and FNYEAQ. The CDR3 DNA is TGTGCCAGCAGCTACGCCGGGAATGAAAAACTGTTTTTT. Its protein is CASSYAGNEKLFF.

The rearrangement joins TRBV10-2 to TRBJ1-4; 9 bases fit TRBD1. Germline V gene sequence: CDR1 WSHSY, CDR2 SAAADI. The CDR3 has 13 amino acids. V lost 8 bases and J lost 7; bases outside the gene matches: 5. For the CDR3, the DNA is TGCGCCAGCTCCGGACAGGGGCTTGAAAAACTGTTTTTT. It yields the protein CASSGQGLEKLFF.

The chain is built from TRBV6-1 and TRBJ1-5; D is uncertain. CDR1 and CDR2 from the germline V gene are MNHNS and SASEGT. V was clipped by 0 bases and J by 11 bases, with 11 bases between them. The CDR3 totals 13 residues. Here the CDR3 reads CASSEASRRAQHF. The CDR3 nucleotides are TGTGCCAGCAGTGAAGCGAGTCGGAGAGCCCAGCATTTT.

In this sample, this clone turned up once. The gene calls are TRBV29-1 and TRBJ1-1; 8 bases fit TRBD1. The CDR3 consists of 12 residues. V was pared by 7 bases and J by 4 bases, with 5 bases of the junction left unmatched. CDR1 and CDR2 from the germline V gene are SQVTM and ANQGSEA. CDR3 DNA sequence: TGCAGCGCTCATGACAGGGGCACTGAAGCTTTCTTT. Its translation is CSAHDRGTEAFF.

The V gene is TRBV25-1, the J gene TRBJ1-1, with D hard to call. Germline V gene sequence: CDR1 MGHDK, CDR2 SYGVNS. The CDR3 covers 13 residues. V lost 3 bases and J lost 0, with 5 bases in between. The CDR3 DNA is TGTGCCAGCAGTGACAGAATGAACACTGAAGCTTTCTTT. This codes for CASSDRMNTEAFF.

The chain has TRBV27 and TRBJ1-1; D gene ambiguous. The germline V gene encodes CDR1 MNHEY and CDR2 SMNVEV (reference sequence). This CDR3 spans 13 amino acids. V was trimmed by 5 bases and J by 7 bases, leaving 14 bases between them. CDR3 bases: TGTGCCAGCAGTACCCGGGATCGAAATGAAGCTTTCTTT. Amino acid sequence: CASSTRDRNEAFF.

V is TRBV27 and J is TRBJ1-2; D is unclear. Germline-derived CDR1 and CDR2 are MNHEY and SMNVEV (reference sequence). Deletions cut 0 bases from V and 0 bases from J, with 8 bases between. The CDR3 runs to 15 residues. The CDR3 DNA is TGTGCCAGCAGTTTATCGCCAGTCACTAACTATGGCTACACCTTC. Encoded protein: CASSLSPVTNYGYTF.

The rearrangement links TRBV29-1 to TRBJ2-7; possible D gene TRBD1, 6 bases. Deletions cut 6 bases from V and 3 bases from J, with 18 bases between. Looked up from germline, CDR1 is SQVTM and CDR2 is ANQGSEA. The CDR3 runs to 14 residues. The CDR3 bases are TGCAGCGTCGCAACAGGGTACGAGGTCTACGAGCAGTACTTC. It is translated as CSVATGYEVYEQYF.

V and J are TRBV30 and TRBJ1-2; a weak D match, TRBD1 (5 bases). V lost 1 base to trimming and J lost 3 bases, with 9 bases between them. The CDR3 length is 13 residues. The V gene's germline CDR1 is GTSNPN and CDR2 SVGIG (reference sequence). The CDR3 is CAWSGGRDYGYTF. The CDR3 DNA reads as TGTGCCTGGAGTGGGGGGAGGGACTATGGCTACACCTTC.

The chain employs TRBV19 and TRBJ1-5; TRBD1 aligns across 8 bases. V trimming: 8 bases; J trimming: 4 bases; junction bases outside the gene matches: 4. CDR1 and CDR2 (germline): LNHDA, SQIVND (reference sequence). This CDR3 is 13 amino acids long. The CDR3 DNA sequence: TGTGCCAGTGGGGACAGGAGTAATCAGCCCCAGCATTTT. Translating gives CASGDRSNQPQHF.

About this clone itself: One end of the junction fails to match germline, which may point to a read error. This chain links TRBV12-5 with TRBJ2-1, with 16 bases lining up with TRBD2. From germline, CDR1 is LGHNT and CDR2 FRNRAP. This CDR3 is built from 17 residues. This CDR3 is CASGLGLAGGFYNEQFF. The CDR3 nucleotides read TGTGCTAGTGGCTTGGGACTAGCGGGGGGGTTTTACAATGAGCAGTTCTTC.

V usage is TRBV4-1 and J usage is TRBJ1-6; D might be TRBD1 (5 bases). CDR1 and CDR2 (germline): MGHRA, YSYEKL. The CDR3 totals 15 residues. Between the trimmed V and J ends, which lost 0 bases and 4 bases, there was a span of 7 bases. As DNA, the CDR3 is TGCGCCAGCAGCCAAGACAGGACATATAATTCACCCCTCCACTTT. This codes for CASSQDRTYNSPLHF.

The V gene is TRBV3-1 (or the pseudogene TRBV3-2), the J gene TRBJ1-5; D perhaps matches TRBD1 (5 bases). Germline V lookup: CDR1 LGHDT, CDR2 YNNKEL (reference sequence). The V end lost 4 bases, the J end lost 2 bases, and 12 bases lay between the germline ends. The CDR3 covers 15 residues. The CDR3 DNA sequence: TGTGCCAGCAGCCCCAGGTTAGGGGGCAATCAGCCCCAGCATTTT. This sequence encodes CASSPRLGGNQPQHF.